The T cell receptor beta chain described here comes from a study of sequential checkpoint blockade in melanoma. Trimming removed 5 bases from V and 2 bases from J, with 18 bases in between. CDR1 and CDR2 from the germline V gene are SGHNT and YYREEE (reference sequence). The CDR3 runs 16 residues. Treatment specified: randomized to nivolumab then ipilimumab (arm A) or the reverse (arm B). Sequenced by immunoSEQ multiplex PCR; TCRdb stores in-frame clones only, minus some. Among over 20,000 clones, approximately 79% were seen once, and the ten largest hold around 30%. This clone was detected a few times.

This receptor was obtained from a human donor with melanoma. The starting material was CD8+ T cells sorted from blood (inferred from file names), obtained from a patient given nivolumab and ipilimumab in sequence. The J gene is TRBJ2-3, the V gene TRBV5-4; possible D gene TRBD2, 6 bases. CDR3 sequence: CASRLRDSLNTDTQYF. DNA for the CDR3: TGTGCCAGCAGGTTACGGGACTCCCTAAACACAGATACGCAGTATTTT.